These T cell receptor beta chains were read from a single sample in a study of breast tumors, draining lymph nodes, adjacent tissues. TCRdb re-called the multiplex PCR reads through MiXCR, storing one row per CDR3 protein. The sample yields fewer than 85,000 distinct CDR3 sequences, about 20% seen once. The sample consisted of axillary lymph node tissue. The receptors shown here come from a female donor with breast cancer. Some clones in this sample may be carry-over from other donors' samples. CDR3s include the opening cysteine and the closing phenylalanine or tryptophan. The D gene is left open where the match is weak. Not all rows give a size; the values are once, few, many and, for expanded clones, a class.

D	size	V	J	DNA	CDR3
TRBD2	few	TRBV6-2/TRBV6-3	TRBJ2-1	TGTGCCAGCAAACTACTAGCGTCAAGCTCCTACAATGAGCAGTTCTTC	CASKLLASSSYNEQFF
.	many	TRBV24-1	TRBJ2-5	TGTGCCACCAGTGCCTCATGGGGGTCTCGCGAGACCCAGTACTTC	CATSASWGSRETQYF
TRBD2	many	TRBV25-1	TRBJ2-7	TGTGCCAGCAGTGCTGGACTAGCGGGAGTCCCCGAGCAGTACTTC	CASSAGLAGVPEQYF
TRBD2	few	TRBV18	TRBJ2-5	TGTGCCAGCTCGCGGACTAGCGGGAGTCAAGGGACCCAGTACTTC	CASSRTSGSQGTQYF
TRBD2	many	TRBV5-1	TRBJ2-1	TGCGCCAGCAGCCCGAGTAGCGGGAGCGCCTACAATGAGCAGTTCTTC	CASSPSSGSAYNEQFF
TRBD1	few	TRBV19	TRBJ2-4	TGTGCCACCAGGGACAGAGGAGGAGAAAACATTCAGTACTTC	CATRDRGGENIQYF
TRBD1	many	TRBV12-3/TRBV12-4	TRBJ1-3	TGTGCCAGCAGGTCGACAGGGGGCCGAAACACCATATATTTT	CASRSTGGRNTIYF
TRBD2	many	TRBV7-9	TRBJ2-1	TGTGCCAGCAGCTTGGGAGGGTCCTTCGTCAATGAGCAGTTCTTC	CASSLGGSFVNEQFF
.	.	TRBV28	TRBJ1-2	TGTGCCACCGTCCAGATGGGCAACGGCTACACCTTC	CATVQMGNGYTF
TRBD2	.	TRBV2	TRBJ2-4	TGTGTCAGCAGTGATGGGTGGGGACTAGCGGGAGGAAACATTCAGTACTTC	CVSSDGWGLAGGNIQYF
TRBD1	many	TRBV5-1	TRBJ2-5	TGCGCCAGCAGCCCAGGGGGCGGGGAGACCCAGTACTTC	CASSPGGGETQYF
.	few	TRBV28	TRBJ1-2	TGTGCCAGCAGGGGTTATGGCTACACCTTC	CASRGYGYTF
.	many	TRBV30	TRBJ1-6	TGTGCCTGGACTGCAGTAGGTTCACCCCTCCACTTT	CAWTAVGSPLHF
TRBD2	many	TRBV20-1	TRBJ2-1	TGCAGTGCGCAAAATAGCGGGAGAGGGTACAATGAGCAGTTCTTC	CSAQNSGRGYNEQFF
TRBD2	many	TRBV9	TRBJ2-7	TGTGCCAGCAGCGTAGAAGCGGGAGGGAGCTACGAGCAGTACTTC	CASSVEAGGSYEQYF
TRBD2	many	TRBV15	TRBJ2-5	TGTGCCACCAGCCGACCCGCGGGACTAGCGGGACTTGGGTCAGAGACCCAGTACTTC	CATSRPAGLAGLGSETQYF
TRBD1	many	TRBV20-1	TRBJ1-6	TGCAGTGCTAGAGATTTAGTGTCATCGGACAGGGTTTCGGATTCACCCCTCCACTTT	CSARDLVSSDRVSDSPLHF
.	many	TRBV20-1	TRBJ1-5	TGCAGTGCTAGAGAACTAAGAGGCCCTCAGCCCCAGCATTTT	CSARELRGPQPQHF
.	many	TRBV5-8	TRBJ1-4	TGTGCCAGCAGCTTAGATGGTGAAAAACTGTTTTTT	CASSLDGEKLFF
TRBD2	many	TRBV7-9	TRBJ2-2	TGTGCCAGCGGATCCAGGACTAGCGGAGACAACACCGGGGAGCTGTTTTTT	CASGSRTSGDNTGELFF
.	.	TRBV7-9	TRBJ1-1	TGTGCCAGCAGCTTAGAGGGTACGAACACTGAAGCTTTCTTT	CASSLEGTNTEAFF
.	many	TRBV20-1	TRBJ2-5	TGCAGTGCTGATAGGACCGCCAGTCAGTACTTC	CSADRTASQYF
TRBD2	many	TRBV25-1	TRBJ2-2	TGTGCCAGCAGTTCCCCGGGGGGAGGGAAGAACACCGGGGAGCTGTTTTTT	CASSSPGGGKNTGELFF
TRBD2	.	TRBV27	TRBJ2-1	TGTGCCAGCAGTTTATCTGTAGCGGGAGTAATAGATGAGCAGTTCTTC	CASSLSVAGVIDEQFF
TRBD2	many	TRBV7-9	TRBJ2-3	TGTGCCAGCAGCTTAGTCCTAGCGGGAGGGGGCACAGATACGCAGTATTTT	CASSLVLAGGGTDTQYF
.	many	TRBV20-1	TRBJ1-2	TGCAGTGCCCTCCCGAGGGGTTCTAACTATGGCTACACCTTC	CSALPRGSNYGYTF
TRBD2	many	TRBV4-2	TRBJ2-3	TGTGCCAGCAGCCAAGAGTTAGCGGGAGGGCGGGATACGCAGTATTTT	CASSQELAGGRDTQYF
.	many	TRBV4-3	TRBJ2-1	TGCGCCAGCAGCCCCTACAGTGGAAGCTCCTACAATGAGCAGTTCTTC	CASSPYSGSSYNEQFF
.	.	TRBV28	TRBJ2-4	TGTGCCAGCAGCAAAACTGCCAAAAACATTCAGTACTTC	CASSKTAKNIQYF
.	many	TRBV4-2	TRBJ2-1	TGTGCCAGCAGCCGGGGAACAAACAATGAGCAGTTCTTC	CASSRGTNNEQFF
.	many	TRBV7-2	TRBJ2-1	TGTGCCAGCAGCTTAGCGGGCCCGACCCAAGCCTACAATGAGCAGTTCTTC	CASSLAGPTQAYNEQFF
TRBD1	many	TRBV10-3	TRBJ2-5	TGTGCCATCAGTCGAGACCCACCAGGGACAGGCCAAGAGACCCAGTACTTC	CAISRDPPGTGQETQYF
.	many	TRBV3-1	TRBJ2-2	TGTGCCAGCAGTCCGGGTAGCACCGGGGAGCTGTTTTTT	CASSPGSTGELFF
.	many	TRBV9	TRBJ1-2	TGTGCCAGCAGCGTAGCTGAGGGCGCCGTGGGCGGCTACACCTTC	CASSVAEGAVGGYTF
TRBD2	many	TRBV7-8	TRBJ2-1	TGTGCCAGCAGCCGCAGACTAGCGGCCTACAATGAGCAGTTCTTC	CASSRRLAAYNEQFF
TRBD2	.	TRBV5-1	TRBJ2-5	TGCGCCAGCAGCCTCGGGAGGGGGTCACAAGAGACCCACTACTTC	CASSLGRGSQETHYF
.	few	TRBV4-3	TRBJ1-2	TGCGCCAGCAGCCAAGAGCCGGGTAACTATGGCTACACCTTC	CASSQEPGNYGYTF
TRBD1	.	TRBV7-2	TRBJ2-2	TGTGCCAGCAGCTTAACTCGGTTGACAGGGGGGTACACCGGGGAGCTGTTTTTT	CASSLTRLTGGYTGELFF
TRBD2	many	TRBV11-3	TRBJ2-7	TGTGCCAGCAGCCAAATGGGGGGACTAGCGGCCTCCTACGAGCAGTACTTC	CASSQMGGLAASYEQYF
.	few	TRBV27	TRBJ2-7	TGTGCCAGCAGTTTAACAGCCTATTCCTACGAGCAGTACTTC	CASSLTAYSYEQYF
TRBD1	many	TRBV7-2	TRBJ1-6	TGTGCCAGCAGCCCTCGGACAGGGAGGTATAATTCACCCCTCCACTTT	CASSPRTGRYNSPLHF
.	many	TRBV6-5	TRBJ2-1	TGTGCCAGCAGTGACCGGGAGCGCATTTACAATGAGCAGTTCTTC	CASSDRERIYNEQFF
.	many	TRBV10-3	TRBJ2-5	TGTGCCATCAGCGCCGATTACAATCAAGAGACCCAGTACTTC	CAISADYNQETQYF
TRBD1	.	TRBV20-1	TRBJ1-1	TGCAGTGCTAGAGCGACAGGGGGAATCACTGAAGCTTTCTTT	CSARATGGITEAFF
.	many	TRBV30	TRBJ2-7	TGTGCCTGGAGAGCCGGGACAAACTACGAGCAGTACTTC	CAWRAGTNYEQYF
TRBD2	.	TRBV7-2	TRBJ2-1	TGTGCCAGCAGCACACTTAGCGGGGGTGGGCGTGAGCAGTTCTTC	CASSTLSGGGREQFF
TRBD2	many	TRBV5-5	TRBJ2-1	TGTGCCAGCAGCCGGACTAGCGCCTTGGAGAATGAGCAGTTCTTC	CASSRTSALENEQFF
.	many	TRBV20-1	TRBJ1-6	TGCAGTGCTAGAGTGAACTGGGGTTCACCCCTCCACTTT	CSARVNWGSPLHF
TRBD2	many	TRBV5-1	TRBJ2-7	TGCGCCAGCAGCTTTATGACTAGCGGGATCCCGAGTACCTACGAGCAGTACTTC	CASSFMTSGIPSTYEQYF
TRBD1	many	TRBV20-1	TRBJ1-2	TGCAGTGCTAGAGAACAACAGGGGGCGGGTGGCTACACCTTC	CSAREQQGAGGYTF